This T cell receptor beta chain was captured in a study of blood T cell repertoires in COVID-19. Background on the study: There were acute and convalescent COVID-19 samples, and they came from the United States, Italy and Spain. Sources were T cells, B-cell-depleted T cells, or PBMCs; the material itself was cDNA or gDNA.

Authors' methods: It was from reference gene primer amplification that nucleated cell counts were estimated. TCRdb keeps only in-frame clones here, not all; method: immunoSEQ multiplex PCR. That table is the source of V, J and clone size, and D and trimming were worked out from the DNA. The sample contains about 300,000 clones, 86% of which appear only once. The length of the CDR3 is 15 residues. The J segment lost 8 bases and the V segment lost 3 bases, leaving 7 bases of the junction unmatched. CDR1 is GTSNPN, CDR2 SVGIG, per germline (reference sequence). The rearrangement uses TRBV30 and TRBJ1-6; 10 bases fit TRBD1. The specimen sequenced was peripheral blood. This TCR was recovered from a woman in her fifties or sixties with acute or convalescent COVID-19. The CDR3 DNA follows: TGTGCCTGGAGAGAATTGGGACAGGGGCATTCACCCCTCCACTTT. Translated: CAWRELGQGHSPLHF.